This T cell receptor (beta chain) stems from a study of T cell responses to AZD1222 COVID-19 vaccine. Study results and caveats: Among the donors, most were white British and more were female, and clonal diversity was possibly underestimated.

V gave up 0 bases and J gave up 0 bases, with 9 bases separating them. The germline gives CDR1 LNHNV, CDR2 YYDKDF (reference sequence). CDR3 length equals 16 residues. Generated by immunoSEQ multiplex PCR, the TCRdb table keeps only in-frame clones and is missing some. The sample has under 95,000 clones, about nine tenths seen once; the top ten hold under 1.5%. Comments on this clone: Its antigen is unidentified.

The sequencing used peripheral blood, collected 28 days after the second AZD1222 dose. The genes are TRBV15 and TRBJ1-3; the D is unclear. The TCR originated in an adult who received the AZD1222 COVID-19 vaccine. This CDR3 reads CATSRDRGPSGNTIYF. The CDR3 DNA reads TGTGCCACCAGCAGAGATCGCGGACCCTCTGGAAACACCATATATTTT.